The sequence of this TCR beta chain was determined in a study of metastatic and nonmetastatic thyroid tumors. Among the patients, none had received any treatment before thyroid surgery. TCRdb reprocessed the PCR reads using MiXCR. The top ten hold approximately 3% of the sample, which has 45,000 to 60,000 clones, roughly a sixth seen once. The V gene's germline CDR1 is LNHNV and CDR2 YYDKDF (reference sequence). CDR3 length: 15 residues. This clone was found a few times. Sequenced sample: blood. The TCR sequence derives from a female donor with papillary thyroid cancer or a benign thyroid nodule (not recorded which). Some clones in this sample may be carry-over from other donors' samples. The V and J genes are TRBV15 and TRBJ2-1; 9 bases fit TRBD1. For the CDR3, the DNA is TGTGACACAAGCAGAGAGGGGACAGGGCTCCATGAGCAGTTCTTC. The encoded protein is CDTSREGTGLHEQFF.